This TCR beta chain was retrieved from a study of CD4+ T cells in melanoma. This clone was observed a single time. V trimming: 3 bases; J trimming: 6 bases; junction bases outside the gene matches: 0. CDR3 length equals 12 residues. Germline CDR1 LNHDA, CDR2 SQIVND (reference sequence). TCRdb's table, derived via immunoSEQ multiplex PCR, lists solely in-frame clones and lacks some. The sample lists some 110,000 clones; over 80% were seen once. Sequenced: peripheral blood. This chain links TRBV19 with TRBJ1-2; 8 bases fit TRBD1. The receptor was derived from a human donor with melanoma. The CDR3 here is CASSMDRDGYTF. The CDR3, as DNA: TGTGCCAGTAGTATGGACAGGGATGGCTACACCTTC. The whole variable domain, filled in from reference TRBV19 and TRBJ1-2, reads DGGITQSPKYLFRKEGQNVTLSCEQNLNHDAMYWYRQDPGQGLRLIYYSQIVNDFQKGDIAEGYSVSREKKESFPLTVTSAQKNPTAFYLCASSMDRDGYTFGSGTRLTVV.